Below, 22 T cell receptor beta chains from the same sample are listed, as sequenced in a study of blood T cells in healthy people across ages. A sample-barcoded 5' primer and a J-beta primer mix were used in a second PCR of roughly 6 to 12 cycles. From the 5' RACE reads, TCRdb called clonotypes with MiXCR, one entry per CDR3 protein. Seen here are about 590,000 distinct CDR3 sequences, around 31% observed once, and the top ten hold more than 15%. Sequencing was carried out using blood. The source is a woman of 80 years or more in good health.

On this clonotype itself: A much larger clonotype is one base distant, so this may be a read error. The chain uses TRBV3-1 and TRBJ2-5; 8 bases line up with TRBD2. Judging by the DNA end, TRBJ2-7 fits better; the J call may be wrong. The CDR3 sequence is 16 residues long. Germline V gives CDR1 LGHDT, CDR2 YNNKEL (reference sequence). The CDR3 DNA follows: TGTGCCAGCAGCCGAGATGCAAGCGGGGGAGCATACGAGCAGTACTTC. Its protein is CASSRDASGGAYEQYF.

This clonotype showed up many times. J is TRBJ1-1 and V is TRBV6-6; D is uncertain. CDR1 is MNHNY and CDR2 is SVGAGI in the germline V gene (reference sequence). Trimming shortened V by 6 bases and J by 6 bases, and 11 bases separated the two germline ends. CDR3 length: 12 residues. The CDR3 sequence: CASSPTGPEAFF. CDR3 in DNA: TGTGCCAGCAGCCCGACCGGGCCTGAAGCTTTCTTT.

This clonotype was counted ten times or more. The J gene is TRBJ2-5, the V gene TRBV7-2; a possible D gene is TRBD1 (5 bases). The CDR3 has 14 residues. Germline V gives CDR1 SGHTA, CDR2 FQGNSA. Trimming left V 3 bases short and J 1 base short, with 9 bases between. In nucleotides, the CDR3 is TGTGCCAGCAGCTTTTGGACAAGCCAAGAGACCCAGTACTTC. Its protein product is CASSFWTSQETQYF.

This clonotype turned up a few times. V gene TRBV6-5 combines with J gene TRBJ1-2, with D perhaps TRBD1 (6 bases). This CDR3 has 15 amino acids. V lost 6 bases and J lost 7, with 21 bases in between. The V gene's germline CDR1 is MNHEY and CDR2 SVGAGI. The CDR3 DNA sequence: TGTGCCAGCAGCTCGAGCGACAGGCCGGGGGGTGGCTACACCTTC. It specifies CASSSSDRPGGGYTF.

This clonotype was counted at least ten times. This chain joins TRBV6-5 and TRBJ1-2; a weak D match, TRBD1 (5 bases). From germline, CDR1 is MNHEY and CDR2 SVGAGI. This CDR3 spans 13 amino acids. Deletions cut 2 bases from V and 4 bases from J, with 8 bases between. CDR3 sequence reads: CASSYKQAYGYTF. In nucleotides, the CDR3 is TGTGCCAGCAGTTACAAACAGGCCTATGGCTACACCTTC.

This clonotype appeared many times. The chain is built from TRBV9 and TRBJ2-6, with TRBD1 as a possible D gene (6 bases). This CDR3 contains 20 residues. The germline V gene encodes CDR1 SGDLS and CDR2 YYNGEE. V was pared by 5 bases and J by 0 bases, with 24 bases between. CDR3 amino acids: CASSTFSPGQSHSGANVLTF. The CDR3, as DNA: TGTGCCAGCAGTACATTTTCTCCGGGACAAAGCCACTCTGGGGCCAACGTCCTGACTTTC.

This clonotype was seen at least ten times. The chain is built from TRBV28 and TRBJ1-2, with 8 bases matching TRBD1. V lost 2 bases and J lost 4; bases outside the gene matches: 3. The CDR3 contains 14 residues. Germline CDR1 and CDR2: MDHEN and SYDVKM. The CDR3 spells CASSLRQGTYGYTF. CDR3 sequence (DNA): TGTGCCAGCAGTTTAAGACAGGGGACCTATGGCTACACCTTC.

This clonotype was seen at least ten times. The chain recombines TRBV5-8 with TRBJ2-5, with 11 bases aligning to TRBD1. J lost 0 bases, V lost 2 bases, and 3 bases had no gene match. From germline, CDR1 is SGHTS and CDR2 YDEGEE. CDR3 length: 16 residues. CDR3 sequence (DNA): TGTGCCAGCAGCTTTAGGACAGGGGGCCACCAAGAGACCCAGTACTTC. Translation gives CASSFRTGGHQETQYF.

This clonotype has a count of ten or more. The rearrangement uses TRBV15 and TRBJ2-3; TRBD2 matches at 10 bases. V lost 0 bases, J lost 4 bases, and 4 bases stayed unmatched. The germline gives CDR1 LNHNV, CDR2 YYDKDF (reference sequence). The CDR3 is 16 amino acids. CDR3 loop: CATSRDWLAGADTQYF. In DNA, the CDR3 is TGTGCCACCAGCAGAGATTGGCTAGCGGGAGCAGATACGCAGTATTTT. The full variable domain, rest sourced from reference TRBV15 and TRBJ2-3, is DAMVIQNPRYQVTQFGKPVTLSCSQTLNHNVMYWYQQKSSQAPKLLFHYYDKDFNNEADTPDNFQSRRPNTSFCFLDIRSPGLGDTAMYLCATSRDWLAGADTQYFGPGTRLTVL.

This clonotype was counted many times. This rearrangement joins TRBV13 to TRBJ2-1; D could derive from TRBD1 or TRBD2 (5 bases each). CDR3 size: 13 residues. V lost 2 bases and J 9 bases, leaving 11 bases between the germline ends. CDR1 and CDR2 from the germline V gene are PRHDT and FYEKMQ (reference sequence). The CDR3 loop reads CASSLKGTAEQFF. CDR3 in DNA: TGTGCCAGCAGCTTAAAAGGGACCGCTGAGCAGTTCTTC.

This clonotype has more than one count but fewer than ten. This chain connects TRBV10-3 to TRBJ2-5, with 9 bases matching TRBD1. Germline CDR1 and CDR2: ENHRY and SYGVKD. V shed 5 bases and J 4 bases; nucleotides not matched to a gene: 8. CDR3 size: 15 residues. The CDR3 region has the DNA TGTGCCATCAGTCCCGGGACAGGGATAAGAGAGACCCAGTACTTC. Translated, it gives CAISPGTGIRETQYF.

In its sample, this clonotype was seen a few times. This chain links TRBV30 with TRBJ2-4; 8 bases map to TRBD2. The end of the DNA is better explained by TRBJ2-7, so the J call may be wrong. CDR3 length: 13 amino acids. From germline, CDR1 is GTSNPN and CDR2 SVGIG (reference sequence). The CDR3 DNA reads TGTGCTACGACGGGAGGGCGACAATACGAGCAGTACTTC. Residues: CATTGGRQYEQYF.

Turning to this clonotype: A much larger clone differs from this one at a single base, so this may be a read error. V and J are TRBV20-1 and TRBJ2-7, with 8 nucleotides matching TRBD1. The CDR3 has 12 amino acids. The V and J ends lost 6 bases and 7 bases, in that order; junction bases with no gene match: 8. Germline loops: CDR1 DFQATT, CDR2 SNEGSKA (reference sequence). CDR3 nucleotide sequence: TGCAGTGCCGGAGACAGGGGAAAGGAGCAGTACTTC. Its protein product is CSAGDRGKEQYF.

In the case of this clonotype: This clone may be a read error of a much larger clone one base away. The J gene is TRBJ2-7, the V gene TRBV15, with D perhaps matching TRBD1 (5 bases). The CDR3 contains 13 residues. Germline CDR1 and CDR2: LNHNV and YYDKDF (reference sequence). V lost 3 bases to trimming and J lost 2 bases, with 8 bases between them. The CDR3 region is CATSRTEAYEQYF. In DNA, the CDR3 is TGTGCCACCAGCAGGACAGAGGCCTACGAGCAGTACTTC.

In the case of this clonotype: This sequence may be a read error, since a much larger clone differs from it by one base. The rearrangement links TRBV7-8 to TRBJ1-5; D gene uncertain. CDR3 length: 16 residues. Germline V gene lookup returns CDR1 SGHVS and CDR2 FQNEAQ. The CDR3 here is CASSLGVSNSSQPQHF. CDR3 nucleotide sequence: TGTGCCAGCAGCTTAGGCGTCAGCAATAGCAGTCAGCCCCAGCATTTT.

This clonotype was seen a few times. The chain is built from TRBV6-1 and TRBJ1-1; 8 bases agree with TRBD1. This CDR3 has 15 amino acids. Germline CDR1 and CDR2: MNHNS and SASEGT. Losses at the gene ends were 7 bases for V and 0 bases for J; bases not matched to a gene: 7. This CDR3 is CASKQGARVNTEAFF. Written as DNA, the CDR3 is TGTGCCAGCAAGCAGGGGGCAAGGGTGAACACTGAAGCTTTCTTT.

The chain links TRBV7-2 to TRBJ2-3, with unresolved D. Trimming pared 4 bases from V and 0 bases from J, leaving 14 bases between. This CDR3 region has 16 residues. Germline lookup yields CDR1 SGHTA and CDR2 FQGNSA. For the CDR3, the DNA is TGTGCCAGCAGCTCCCCCCTTGAACCTAGCACAGATACGCAGTATTTT. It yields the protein CASSSPLEPSTDTQYF. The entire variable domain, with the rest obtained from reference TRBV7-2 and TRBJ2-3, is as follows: GAGVSQSPSNKVTEKGKDVELRCDPISGHTALYWYRQSLGQGLEFLIYFQGNSAPDKSGLPSDRFSAERTGGSVSTLTIQRTQQEDSAVYLCASSSPLEPSTDTQYFGPGTRLTVL.

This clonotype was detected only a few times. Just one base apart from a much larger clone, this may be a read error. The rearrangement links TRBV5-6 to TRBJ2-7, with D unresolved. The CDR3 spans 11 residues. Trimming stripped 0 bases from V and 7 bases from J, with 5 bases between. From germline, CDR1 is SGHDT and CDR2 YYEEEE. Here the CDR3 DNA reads TGTGCCAGCAGCTTGGAGGTGGAGCAGTACTTC. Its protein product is CASSLEVEQYF.

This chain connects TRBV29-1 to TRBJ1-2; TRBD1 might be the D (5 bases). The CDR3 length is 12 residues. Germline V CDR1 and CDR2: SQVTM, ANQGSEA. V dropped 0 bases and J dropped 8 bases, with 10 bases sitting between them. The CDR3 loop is CSVEDVGVGYTF. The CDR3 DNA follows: TGCAGCGTTGAAGATGTAGGGGTCGGCTACACCTTC.

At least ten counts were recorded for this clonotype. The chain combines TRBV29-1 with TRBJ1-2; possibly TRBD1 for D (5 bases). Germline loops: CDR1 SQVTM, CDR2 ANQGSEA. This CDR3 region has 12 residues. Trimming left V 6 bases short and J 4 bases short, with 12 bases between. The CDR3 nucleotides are TGCAGCGTGAGCCACCAGGGCTATGGCTACACCTTC. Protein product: CSVSHQGYGYTF.

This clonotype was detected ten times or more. The CDR3 region is CAISERNTQYF. CDR3 in DNA: TGTGCCATCAGTGAGAGGAATACGCAGTATTTT. The chain recombines TRBV10-3 with TRBJ2-3; no clear D. V was cut by 2 bases and J by 7 bases, with 4 bases left in between. CDR1 ENHRY and CDR2 SYGVKD come from the germline V gene. CDR3 length: 11 amino acids.

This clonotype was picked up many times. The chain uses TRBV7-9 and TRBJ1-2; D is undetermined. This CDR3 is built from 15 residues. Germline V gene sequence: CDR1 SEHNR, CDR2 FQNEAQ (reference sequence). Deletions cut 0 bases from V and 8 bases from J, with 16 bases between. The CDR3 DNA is TGTGCCAGCAGCTTAGCGCAAACGGGCCCAGCGGGCTACACCTTC. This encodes CASSLAQTGPAGYTF. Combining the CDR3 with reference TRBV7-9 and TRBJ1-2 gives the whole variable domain DTGVSQNPRHKITKRGQNVTFRCDPISEHNRLYWYRQTLGQGPEFLTYFQNEAQLEKSRLLSDRFSAERPKGSFSTLEIQRTEQGDSAMYLCASSLAQTGPAGYTFGSGTRLTVV.